One T cell receptor beta chain is described in this entry. This clone was observed a single time. Its antigen is currently not known. No quality values exist for individual bases; no much larger clone is one base distant. Whole blood was collected in K2EDTA tubes by collaborating institutions according to the institutions' own protocols. For TCRbeta analysis, collaborators shipped samples in one of three forms: frozen whole blood, isolated PBMCs, or DNA extracted from either of those sample types. V drops 3 bases and J drops 2 bases, leaving 12 bases in between. The CDR3 sequence holds 14 residues, the cysteine and phenylalanine included. The entry retains the CDR3 DNA only, 42 bases that are in frame from base 1. The germline V gene specifies SGHRS as CDR1 and YFSETQ as CDR2. TCRbeta CDR3 regions were amplified from genomic DNA by means of the immunoSEQ Assay, a bias-controlled multiplex PCR. Processing in the source paper ran as follows. Nucleated cell counts per sample were estimated from amplification of reference gene primers within the assay. To quantify the absolute abundance of each unique TCRbeta CDR3 rearrangement, sequence reads were collapsed and filtered. Productive Simpson clonality was computed per sample as the square root of Simpson's diversity index over productive rearrangements. TCRdb provides this immuneACCESS table in a form limited to in-frame rearrangements. Some clones are lacking; in checked studies, under half of them reflect an unresolved V gene, and why the rest are absent is not known. Clone size and V and J calls were adopted from that table, with D and trimming inferred from the DNA. For this sample there are fewer than 100,000 clones; almost 85% appear just once. Around 10% of the sample is held by the ten biggest clonotypes.

The record originates from a study of blood T cell repertoires in COVID-19 (dated by TCRdb to the early 2020s). About the study as a whole: Samples covering the acute and convalescent phases of COVID-19 were provided by collaborators in the United States, Italy and Spain. A freely available public database, intended as a resource for researchers studying the immune response to SARS-CoV-2, is where the repertoires were released. Nearly every sample came with metadata listing a de-identified subject ID, COVID-19 status, age in years and sex. The dataset comprised deeply sampled blood TCRbeta repertoires from subjects exposed to, actively infected with, or recovered from COVID-19. Where HLA class I and class II types were available, the types were taken from metadata supplied by the sample provider, not from assay-based typing. The prospective study material was composed of cDNA or gDNA derived from T cells, B-cell-depleted T cells, or PBMCs. Samples came from the ongoing ImmuneRACE study (first 160 participants) plus 1,254 subjects from 6 global collaborators.

Beyond this particular receptor, the publication reports: The amount of clinical and demographic metadata varied by source and participant and was provided uncurated.

The sequenced material came from peripheral blood. The sequence is built from TRBV5-1 and TRBJ2-7; possibly the D gene is TRBD2, per 6 matching bases. The receptor was derived from a man over 45 with acute or convalescent COVID-19. The sequence in DNA is TGCGCCAGCAGCTCAGCTAGCGTTACCTACGAGCAGTACTTC. Its amino acids are CASSSASVTYEQYF.